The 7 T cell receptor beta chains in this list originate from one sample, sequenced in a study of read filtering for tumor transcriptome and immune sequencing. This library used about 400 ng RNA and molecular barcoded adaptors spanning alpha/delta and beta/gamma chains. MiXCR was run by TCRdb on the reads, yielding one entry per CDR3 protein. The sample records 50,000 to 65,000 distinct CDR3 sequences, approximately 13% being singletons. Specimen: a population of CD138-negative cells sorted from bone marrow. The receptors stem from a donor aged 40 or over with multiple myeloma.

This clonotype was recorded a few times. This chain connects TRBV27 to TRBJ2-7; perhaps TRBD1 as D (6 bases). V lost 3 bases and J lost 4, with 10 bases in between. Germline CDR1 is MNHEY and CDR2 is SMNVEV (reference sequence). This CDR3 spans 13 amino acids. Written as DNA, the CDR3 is TGTGCCAGCAGTTTTGGACAGTCATACGAGCAGTACTTC. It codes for CASSFGQSYEQYF.

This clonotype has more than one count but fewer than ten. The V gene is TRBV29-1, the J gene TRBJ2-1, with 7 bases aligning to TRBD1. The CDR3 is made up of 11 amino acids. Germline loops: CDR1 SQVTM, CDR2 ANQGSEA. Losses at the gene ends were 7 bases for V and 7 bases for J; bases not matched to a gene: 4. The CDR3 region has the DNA TGCAGCGGGACGACAGGGAATGAGCAGTTCTTC. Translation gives CSGTTGNEQFF.

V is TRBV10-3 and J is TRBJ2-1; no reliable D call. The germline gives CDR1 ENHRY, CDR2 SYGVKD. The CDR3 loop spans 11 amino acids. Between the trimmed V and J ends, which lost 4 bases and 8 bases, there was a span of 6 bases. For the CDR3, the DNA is TGTGCCATCAGTGTGGAGTATGAGCAGTTCTTC. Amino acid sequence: CAISVEYEQFF.

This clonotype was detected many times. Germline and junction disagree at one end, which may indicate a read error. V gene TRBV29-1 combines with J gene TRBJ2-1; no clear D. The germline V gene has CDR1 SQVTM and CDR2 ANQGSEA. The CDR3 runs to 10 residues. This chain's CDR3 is CSVEGAERFF. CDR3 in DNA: TGCAGCGTTGAAGGGGCAGAGCGGTTCTTC.

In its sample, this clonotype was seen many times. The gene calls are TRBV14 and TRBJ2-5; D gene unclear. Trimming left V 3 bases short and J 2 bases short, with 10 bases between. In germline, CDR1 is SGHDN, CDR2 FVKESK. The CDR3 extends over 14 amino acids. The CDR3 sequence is CASSQLGIQETQYF. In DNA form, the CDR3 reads TGTGCCAGCAGCCAGTTGGGCATTCAAGAGACCCAGTACTTC. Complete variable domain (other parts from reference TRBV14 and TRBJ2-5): EAGVTQFPSHSVIEKGQTVTLRCDPISGHDNLYWYRRVMGKEIKFLLHFVKESKQDESGMPNNRFLAERTGGTYSTLKVQPAELEDSGVYFCASSQLGIQETQYFGPGTRLLVL.

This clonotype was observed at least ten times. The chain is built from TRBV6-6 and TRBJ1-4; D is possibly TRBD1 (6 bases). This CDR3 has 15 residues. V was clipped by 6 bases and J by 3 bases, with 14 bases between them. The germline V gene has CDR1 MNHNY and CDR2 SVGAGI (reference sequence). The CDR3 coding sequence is TGTGCCAGCAGCCTTCATGGGGGCCCTAATGAAAAACTGTTTTTT. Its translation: CASSLHGGPNEKLFF.

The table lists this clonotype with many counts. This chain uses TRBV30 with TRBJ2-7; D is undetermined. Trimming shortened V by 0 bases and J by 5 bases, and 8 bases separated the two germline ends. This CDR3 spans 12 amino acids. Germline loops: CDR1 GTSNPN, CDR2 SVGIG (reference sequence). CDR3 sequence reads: CAWSVGPNEQYF. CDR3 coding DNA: TGTGCCTGGAGTGTTGGTCCAAACGAGCAGTACTTC.